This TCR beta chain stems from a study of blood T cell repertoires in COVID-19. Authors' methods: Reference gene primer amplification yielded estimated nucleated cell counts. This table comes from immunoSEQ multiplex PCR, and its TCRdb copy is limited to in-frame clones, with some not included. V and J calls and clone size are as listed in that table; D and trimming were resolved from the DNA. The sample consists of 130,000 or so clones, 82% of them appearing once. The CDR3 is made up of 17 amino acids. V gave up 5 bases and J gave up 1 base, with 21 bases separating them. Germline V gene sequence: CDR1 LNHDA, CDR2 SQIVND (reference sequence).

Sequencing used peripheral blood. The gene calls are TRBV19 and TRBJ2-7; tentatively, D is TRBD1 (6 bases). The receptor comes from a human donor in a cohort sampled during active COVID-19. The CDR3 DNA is TGTGCCAGTAGTTCGCAGTTGGATCGTACAGGGTCCTACGAGCAGTACTTC. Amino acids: CASSSQLDRTGSYEQYF. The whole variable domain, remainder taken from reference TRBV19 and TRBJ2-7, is DGGITQSPKYLFRKEGQNVTLSCEQNLNHDAMYWYRQDPGQGLRLIYYSQIVNDFQKGDIAEGYSVSREKKESFPLTVTSAQKNPTAFYLCASSSQLDRTGSYEQYFGPGTRLTVT.